A selection of T cell receptor beta chains follows, all from one sample in a study of shared clonotypes between healthy human individuals. The repertoire was sequenced with immunoSEQ multiplex PCR; TCRdb's copy has only in-frame clones and lacks some. The data contain approximately 2,200,000 clones, 90% to 95% of them singletons. The sample consisted of naive CD8+ T cells from PBMCs. The receptor set was obtained from a man between 18 and 35 years old in good health. Some clones in this sample may be carry-over from other donors' samples. Both conserved end residues are part of each CDR3. Each record gives: V gene, CDR3 length, CDR3 protein.

>TRBV2|14
CASTLTGGFYEQYF
>TRBV11-2|15
CASSFEPGGYNEQFF
>TRBV27|13
CASSYRGGYEQYF
>TRBV29-1|12
CSEQGASGEQYF
>TRBV19|14
CASSLNRVGGAQYF
>TRBV6-1|16
CASSEWGQGARYEQYF
>TRBV27|15
CASSLGTGATYEQYF
>TRBV6-5|16
CASSYSGGEVFNEQFF
>TRBV7-9|14
CASSPRLGDNEQFF
>TRBV11-2|16
CASSSRERDSYNEQFF
>TRBV5-1|17
CASSLWRGQSAYNEQFF
>TRBV11-2|17
CASSLRPPGGGTDTQYF
>TRBV6-1|13
CASSGDFTLEQYF
>TRBV25-1|13
CASSGGTGRGYTF